A single sample gave rise to the 18 T cell receptor beta chains below, sequenced in a study of blood T cell repertoires in COVID-19. Produced via immunoSEQ multiplex PCR; TCRdb's table is partial and in-frame only. Here the sample spans about 75,000 clones, 85% to 90% being singletons. Material: peripheral blood. These receptors were taken from a human donor in a cohort sampled during active COVID-19.

This sequence joins TRBV5-1 and TRBJ2-3, with 8 nucleotides matching TRBD2. The CDR3 runs to 14 residues. Per germline, CDR1 SGHRS and CDR2 YFSETQ. J lost 2 bases, V lost 5 bases, and 4 bases had no gene match. CDR3 protein: CASRRREVTDTQYF. The CDR3 DNA reads TGCGCCAGCAGACGGCGGGAGGTCACAGATACGCAGTATTTT.

This chain joins TRBV6-5 and TRBJ2-3; no firm D call. The CDR3 length is 12 residues. Trimming pared 6 bases from V and 0 bases from J, leaving 4 bases between. The germline gives CDR1 MNHEY, CDR2 SVGAGI. The DNA for the CDR3 is TGTGCCAGCAGAACTAGCACAGATACGCAGTATTTT. Encoded protein: CASRTSTDTQYF.

V gene TRBV5-8 combines with J gene TRBJ2-7; D perhaps matches TRBD2 (6 bases). The CDR3 is 13 amino acids. Trimming took off 4 bases at V and 5 bases at J, with 13 bases between the two ends. Germline values: CDR1 SGHTS, CDR2 YDEGEE. The DNA for the CDR3 is TGTGCCAGCAGCCGGCGCGGCGGGAACGAGCAGTACTTC. Translation: CASSRRGGNEQYF.

The J gene is TRBJ2-1, the V gene TRBV29-1; maybe TRBD1 (5 bases). The V gene's germline CDR1 is SQVTM and CDR2 ANQGSEA. Deletions cut 7 bases from V and 6 bases from J, with 10 bases between. The CDR3 consists of 11 residues. The CDR3 DNA follows: TGCAGCGCCGGACAAGCCAATGAGCAGTTCTTC. This gives the protein CSAGQANEQFF.

The CDR3 DNA is TGTGCCAGCAGTATGAGGGGGCCGAACACTGAAGCTTTCTTT. This translates into CASSMRGPNTEAFF. The chain combines TRBV7-3 with TRBJ1-1; TRBD1 agrees at 7 bases. Germline CDR1 reads SGHTA; CDR2 reads FQGTGA. The CDR3 is 14 residues long. V lost 6 bases, J lost 1 base, and 5 bases stayed unmatched.

The rearrangement joins TRBV7-9 to TRBJ1-2; no clear D. Trimming pared 5 bases from V and 2 bases from J, leaving 6 bases between. Germline V gives CDR1 SEHNR, CDR2 FQNEAQ (reference sequence). The CDR3 length is 12 residues. The CDR3 loop reads CASSVTNYGYTF. CDR3 DNA: TGTGCCAGCAGCGTCACAAACTATGGCTACACCTTC. The full variable domain, with the rest looked up from reference TRBV7-9 and TRBJ1-2, is DTGVSQNPRHKITKRGQNVTFRCDPISEHNRLYWYRQTLGQGPEFLTYFQNEAQLEKSRLLSDRFSAERPKGSFSTLEIQRTEQGDSAMYLCASSVTNYGYTFGSGTRLTVV.

This chain connects TRBV19 to TRBJ2-1; TRBD2 agrees at 10 bases. The CDR3 is 15 amino acids. Germline V gene lookup returns CDR1 LNHDA and CDR2 SQIVND (reference sequence). V shed 5 bases and J 4 bases; nucleotides not matched to a gene: 5. The chain's CDR3 is CASSADSGGYNEQFF. The CDR3 nucleotides read TGTGCCAGTAGTGCGGATAGCGGGGGGTACAATGAGCAGTTCTTC.

The rearrangement uses TRBV28 and TRBJ1-1; 7 bases line up with TRBD1. The CDR3 runs to 18 residues. The V gene's germline CDR1 is MDHEN and CDR2 SYDVKM. Losses at the gene ends were 5 bases for V and 4 bases for J; bases not matched to a gene: 19. The CDR3 DNA is TGTGCCAGCAGTACCCAGACAGGGTCTTTATTCCTGGGCACTGAAGCTTTCTTT. Its translation: CASSTQTGSLFLGTEAFF.

The count of this clone is one. This chain uses TRBV15 with TRBJ1-4; no clear D gene. The CDR3 contains 16 residues. Germline CDR1 LNHNV, CDR2 YYDKDF (reference sequence). The V gene lost 7 bases and the J gene lost 0 bases, with 15 bases spanning the gap. CDR3 amino acids: CATTWTSRATNEKLFF. CDR3 in DNA: TGTGCCACCACTTGGACTAGTAGGGCAACTAATGAAAAACTGTTTTTT.

The genes are TRBV25-1 and TRBJ2-7, with 10 bases aligning to TRBD1. The CDR3 covers 16 residues. V lost 1 base to trimming and J lost 5 bases; unmatched junction nucleotides: 8. The germline gives CDR1 MGHDK, CDR2 SYGVNS. The CDR3 reads CASSELGTGAGHEQYF. CDR3 DNA: TGTGCCAGCAGTGAATTAGGGACAGGGGCTGGTCACGAGCAGTACTTC.

V gene TRBV29-1 combines with J gene TRBJ1-1; D possibly corresponds to TRBD1 (5 bases). This CDR3 is 12 amino acids long. V was shortened by 6 bases and J by 5 bases, with 13 bases between the two germline ends. The germline CDR1 and CDR2 sequences are SQVTM and ANQGSEA. The CDR3 loop reads CSVEAGRTEAFF. Here the CDR3 DNA reads TGCAGCGTGGAGGCGGGGCGGACTGAAGCTTTCTTT.

The rearrangement links TRBV3-1 (or the pseudogene TRBV3-2) to TRBJ2-1, with 8 bases lining up with TRBD2. From germline, CDR1 is LGHDT and CDR2 YNNKEL (reference sequence). V lost 5 bases and J lost 6; bases outside the gene matches: 15. The CDR3 consists of 17 residues. CDR3 amino acids: CASSSRGSGRVGNEQFF. The CDR3 nucleotides are TGTGCCAGCAGCTCCCGGGGAAGCGGGAGAGTGGGCAATGAGCAGTTCTTC.

V usage is TRBV29-1 and J usage is TRBJ1-5; D might be TRBD1 (5 bases). V lost 4 bases to trimming and J lost 1 base, with 8 bases between them. The germline V gene encodes CDR1 SQVTM and CDR2 ANQGSEA. This CDR3 has 13 residues. CDR3 sequence (DNA): TGCAGCGTTGGGACATCCAGCAATCAGCCCCAGCATTTT. Amino acid sequence: CSVGTSSNQPQHF.

The V call is TRBV6-5, the J call TRBJ1-1; 11 bases match TRBD1. The CDR3 is 14 residues long. V lost 5 bases and J lost 6; bases outside the gene matches: 5. Germline V gene data show CDR1 as MNHEY and CDR2 as SVGAGI. This chain's CDR3 is CASSRTGGPSEAFF. The CDR3 DNA reads as TGTGCCAGCAGTAGGACAGGGGGCCCTTCTGAAGCTTTCTTT.

V gene TRBV3-1 (or the pseudogene TRBV3-2) combines with J gene TRBJ2-7, with D maybe TRBD2 (6 bases). The CDR3 consists of 13 residues. V lost 1 base and J 2 bases, leaving 6 bases between the germline ends. Germline V gene data show CDR1 as LGHDT and CDR2 as YNNKEL (reference sequence). The chain's CDR3 is CASSQGGAYEQYF. The CDR3 DNA follows: TGTGCCAGCAGCCAAGGCGGGGCCTACGAGCAGTACTTC.

The table lists this clone with a few counts. V is TRBV12-3 or TRBV12-4 and J is TRBJ1-5, with D unclear. This CDR3 comprises 13 residues. V lost 3 bases to trimming and J lost 6 bases, with 9 bases between them. The CDR3 DNA is TGTGCCAGCAGTTTGGGCTTAGGTCAGCCCCAGCATTTT. Its protein product is CASSLGLGQPQHF.

The rearrangement uses TRBV10-2 and TRBJ1-6; 9 nucleotides agree with TRBD1. After removal of 7 bases from V and 7 bases from J, the junction contained 5 bases not matched to a gene. CDR3 length: 14 residues. In germline, CDR1 is WSHSY, CDR2 SAAADI. CDR3 protein: CASNTGGQNSPLHF. The CDR3 nucleotides are TGCGCCAGCAACACAGGGGGCCAAAATTCACCCCTCCACTTT.

The rearrangement uses TRBV6-2 or TRBV6-3 and TRBJ1-1; D perhaps matches TRBD1 (5 bases). Germline V lookup: CDR1 MNHEY, CDR2 SVGEGT. CDR3 length equals 16 residues. V lost 2 bases, J lost 1 base, and 14 bases lay in between. The DNA of the CDR3 is TGTGCCAGCAGTTACGCCGGGACTTTAGGGAACACTGAAGCTTTCTTT. This encodes CASSYAGTLGNTEAFF.